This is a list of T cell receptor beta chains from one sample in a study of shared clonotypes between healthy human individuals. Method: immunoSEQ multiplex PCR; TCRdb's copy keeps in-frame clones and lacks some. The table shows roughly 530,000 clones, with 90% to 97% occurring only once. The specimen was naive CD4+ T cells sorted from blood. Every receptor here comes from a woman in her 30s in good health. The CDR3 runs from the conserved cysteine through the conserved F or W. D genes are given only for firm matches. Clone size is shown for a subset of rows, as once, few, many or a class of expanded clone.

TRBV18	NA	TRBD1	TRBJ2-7	CASSLRDRDYEQYF	TGTGCCAGCTCACTAAGGGACAGGGACTACGAGCAGTACTTC
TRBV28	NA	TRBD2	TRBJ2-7	CASSHHSGSGYEQYF	TGTGCCAGCAGCCATCATAGCGGGAGCGGCTACGAGCAGTACTTC
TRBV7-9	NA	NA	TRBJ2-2	CASSSPIQRTGELFF	TGTGCCAGCAGCTCCCCCATCCAGAGGACCGGGGAGCTGTTTTTT
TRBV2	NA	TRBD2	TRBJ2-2	CASRTSPGELFF	TGTGCCAGTCGGACTAGCCCCGGGGAGCTGTTTTTT
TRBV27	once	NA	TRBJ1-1	CASMLNTEAFF	TGTGCCAGCATGTTGAACACTGAAGCTTTCTTT
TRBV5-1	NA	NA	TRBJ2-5	CASSLASGRVETQYF	TGCGCCAGCAGCTTGGCGAGTGGCAGGGTAGAGACCCAGTACTTC
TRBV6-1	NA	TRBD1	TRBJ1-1	CASSDPPGQGGLNTEAFF	TGTGCCAGCAGTGATCCCCCGGGACAGGGGGGCTTGAACACTGAAGCTTTCTTT
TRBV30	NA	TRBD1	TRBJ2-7	CAWCRTGAYEQYF	TGTGCCTGGTGTAGGACAGGCGCCTACGAGCAGTACTTC
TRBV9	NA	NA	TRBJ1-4	CASSVYPGPNEKLFF	TGTGCCAGCAGCGTATATCCAGGGCCCAATGAAAAACTGTTTTTT
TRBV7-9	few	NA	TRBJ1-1	CASSSTGNTEAFF	TGTGCCAGCAGCTCCACAGGGAACACTGAAGCTTTCTTT
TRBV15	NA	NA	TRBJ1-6	CATSRDEGSGPLHF	TGTGCCACCAGCAGAGATGAGGGGTCGGGACCCCTCCACTTT
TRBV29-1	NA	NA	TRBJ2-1	CSLKQRGYNEQFF	TGCAGCCTAAAGCAACGGGGATACAATGAGCAGTTCTTC
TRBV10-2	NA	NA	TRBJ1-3	CASSESGKGGNTIYF	TGCGCCAGCAGTGAGTCAGGGAAGGGTGGAAACACCATATATTTT
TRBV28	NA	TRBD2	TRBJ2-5	CASSTSGRGLETQYF	TGTGCCAGCAGTACCAGCGGGAGAGGTTTGGAGACCCAGTACTTC
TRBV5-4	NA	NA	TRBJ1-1	CASSAVMNTEAFF	TGTGCCAGCAGCGCCGTCATGAACACTGAAGCTTTCTTT
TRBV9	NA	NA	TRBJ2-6	CASSVGGPGANVLTF	TGTGCCAGCAGCGTAGGGGGGCCTGGGGCCAACGTCCTGACTTTC
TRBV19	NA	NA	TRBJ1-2	CASHAQTARGGYTF	TGTGCCAGTCACGCCCAGACAGCCCGGGGCGGCTACACCTTC
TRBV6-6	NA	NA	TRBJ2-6	CASTTDHSGANVLTF	TGTGCCAGCACTACCGACCACTCTGGGGCCAACGTCCTGACTTTC
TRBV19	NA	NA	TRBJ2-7	CASSTLSTKVHEQYF	TGTGCCAGTAGTACCCTATCGACTAAGGTGCACGAGCAGTACTTC
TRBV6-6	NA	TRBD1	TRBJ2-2	CASSYYTGAPGELFF	TGTGCCAGCAGTTACTACACAGGGGCCCCCGGGGAGCTGTTTTTT
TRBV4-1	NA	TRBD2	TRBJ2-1	CASSQEGSGRGEQFF	TGCGCCAGCAGCCAGGAGGGTAGCGGGAGGGGCGAGCAGTTCTTC
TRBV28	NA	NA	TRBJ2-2	CASSSTGKGTGELFF	TGTGCCAGCAGTTCCACAGGGAAGGGCACCGGGGAGCTGTTTTTT
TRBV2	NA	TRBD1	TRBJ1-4	CASNAGTGTEKLFF	TGTGCCAGCAACGCCGGGACAGGGACTGAAAAACTGTTTTTT
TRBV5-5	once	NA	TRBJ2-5	CASSLIPQETQYF	TGTGCCAGCAGCTTGATTCCGCAAGAGACCCAGTACTTC